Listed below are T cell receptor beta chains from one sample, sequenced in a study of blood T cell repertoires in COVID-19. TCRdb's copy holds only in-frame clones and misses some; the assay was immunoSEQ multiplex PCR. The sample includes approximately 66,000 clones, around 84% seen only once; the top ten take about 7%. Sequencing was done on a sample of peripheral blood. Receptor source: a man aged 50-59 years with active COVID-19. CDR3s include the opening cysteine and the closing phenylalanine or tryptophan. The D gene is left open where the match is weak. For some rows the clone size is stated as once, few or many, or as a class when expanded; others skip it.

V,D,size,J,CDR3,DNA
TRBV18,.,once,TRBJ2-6,CASSPPTGTGANVLTF,TGTGCCAGCTCACCGCCAACAGGAACTGGGGCCAACGTCCTGACTTTC
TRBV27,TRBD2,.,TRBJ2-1,CASSWTSGYNEQFF,TGTGCCAGCAGTTGGACTAGCGGTTACAATGAGCAGTTCTTC
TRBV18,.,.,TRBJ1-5,CASSPDRVYSNQPQHF,TGTGCCAGCTCACCGGACAGAGTCTATAGCAATCAGCCCCAGCATTTT
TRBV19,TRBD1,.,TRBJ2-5,CASSGQGWETQYF,TGTGCCAGTAGTGGACAGGGATGGGAGACCCAGTACTTC
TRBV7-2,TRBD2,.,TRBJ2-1,CASSFASGGISSYNEQFF,TGTGCCAGCAGCTTCGCTAGCGGGGGGATAAGCTCCTACAATGAGCAGTTCTTC
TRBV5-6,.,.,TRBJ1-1,CASTTDTSGTEAFF,TGTGCCAGCACCACGGACACCTCTGGGACTGAAGCTTTCTTT
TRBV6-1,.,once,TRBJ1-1,CASSEWTVNTEAFF,TGTGCCAGCAGTGAGTGGACAGTGAACACTGAAGCTTTCTTT
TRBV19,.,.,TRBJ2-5,CASSISLVEAQYF,TGTGCCAGTAGTATAAGCCTAGTAGAGGCCCAGTACTTC
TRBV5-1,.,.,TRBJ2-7,CASSLISGRSYEQYF,TGCGCCAGCAGCTTGATCAGCGGGCGATCCTACGAGCAGTACTTC
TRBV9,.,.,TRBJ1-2,CASSVDLNYGYTF,TGTGCCAGCAGCGTAGACTTAAACTATGGCTACACCTTC
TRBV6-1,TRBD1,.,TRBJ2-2,CASSEARHRGNTGELFF,TGTGCCAGCAGTGAAGCCCGACACAGGGGGAACACCGGGGAGCTGTTTTTT
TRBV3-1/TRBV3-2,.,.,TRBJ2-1,CASGAGTYYNEQFF,TGTGCCAGCGGCGCCGGGACTTACTACAATGAGCAGTTCTTC
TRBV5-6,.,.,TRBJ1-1,CASSFRTEAFF,TGTGCCAGCAGCTTTCGCACTGAAGCTTTCTTT
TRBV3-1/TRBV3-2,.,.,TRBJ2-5,CASSLPGGGDLQETQYF,TGTGCCAGCAGCCTCCCGGGGGGCGGGGACCTCCAAGAGACCCAGTACTTC
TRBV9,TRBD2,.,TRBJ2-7,CASSVDGSGGQYEQYF,TGTGCCAGCAGCGTAGACGGTAGCGGGGGGCAATACGAGCAGTACTTC
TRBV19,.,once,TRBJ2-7,CASTPGGANEQYF,TGTGCCAGTACCCCAGGAGGGGCCAACGAGCAGTACTTC
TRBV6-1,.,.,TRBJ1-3,CASSEANAGGNTIYF,TGTGCCAGCAGTGAAGCGAACGCAGGGGGAAACACCATATATTTT
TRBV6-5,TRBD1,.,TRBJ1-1,CASSYGSQGDTEAFF,TGTGCCAGCAGTTACGGGTCCCAGGGGGACACTGAAGCTTTCTTT
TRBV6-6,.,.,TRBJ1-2,CATDRSGEGNGYTF,TGTGCCACCGATAGATCGGGGGAGGGGAATGGCTACACCTTC
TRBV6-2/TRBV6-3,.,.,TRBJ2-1,CASSDTIEQFF,TGTGCCAGCAGCGATACAATTGAGCAGTTCTTC
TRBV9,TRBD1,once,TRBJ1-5,CASSVRQGGLLNQPQHF,TGTGCCAGCAGCGTGCGACAGGGGGGACTACTCAATCAGCCCCAGCATTTT
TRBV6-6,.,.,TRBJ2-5,CASSYPRPQQETQYF,TGTGCCAGCAGTTACCCTAGACCGCAACAAGAGACCCAGTACTTC
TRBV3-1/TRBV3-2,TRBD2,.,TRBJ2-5,CASSQERRRGVETQYF,TGTGCCAGCAGCCAAGAGCGTCGGCGGGGGGTAGAGACCCAGTACTTC
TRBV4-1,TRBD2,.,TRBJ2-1,CASSQLGLVEQFF,TGCGCCAGCAGCCAATTGGGACTAGTTGAGCAGTTCTTC
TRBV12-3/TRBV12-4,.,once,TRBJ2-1,CASSLAPTSQFF,TGTGCCAGCAGTTTAGCCCCAACTAGTCAGTTCTTC
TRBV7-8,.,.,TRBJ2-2,CASSGGSIAGELFF,TGTGCCAGCAGCGGGGGGAGTATAGCCGGGGAGCTGTTTTTT
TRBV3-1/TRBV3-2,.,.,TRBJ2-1,CASSQDWLLYNEQFF,TGTGCCAGCAGCCAAGATTGGCTCCTTTACAATGAGCAGTTCTTC
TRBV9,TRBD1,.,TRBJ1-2,CASSLGDSGSYGYTF,TGTGCCAGCAGCCTCGGGGACAGCGGATCCTATGGCTACACCTTC
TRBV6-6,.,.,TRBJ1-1,CASSLRSNTEAFF,TGTGCCAGCAGTCTCAGATCAAACACTGAAGCTTTCTTT
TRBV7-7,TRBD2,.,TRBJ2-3,CASSATSGGADTQYF,TGTGCCAGCAGCGCTACTAGCGGGGGAGCAGATACGCAGTATTTT
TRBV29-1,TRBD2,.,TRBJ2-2,CSVLAGFSGELFF,TGCAGCGTCCTAGCGGGATTTAGTGGGGAGCTGTTTTTT
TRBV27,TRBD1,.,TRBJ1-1,CASRKGQGATEAFF,TGTGCCAGCAGAAAAGGACAGGGGGCCACTGAAGCTTTCTTT
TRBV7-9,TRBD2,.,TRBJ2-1,CASSLGSGSRDEQFF,TGTGCCAGCAGCTTAGGTAGCGGGAGTCGGGATGAGCAGTTCTTC
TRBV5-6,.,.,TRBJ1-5,CASSPRAQGRYSNQPQHF,TGTGCCAGCAGCCCCAGGGCGCAGGGGCGGTATAGCAATCAGCCCCAGCATTTT
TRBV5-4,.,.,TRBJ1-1,CASSLRGSTEAFF,TGTGCCAGCAGCTTAAGGGGAAGTACTGAAGCTTTCTTT
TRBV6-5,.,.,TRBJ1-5,CASTQREGNQPQHF,TGTGCCAGCACTCAGAGGGAGGGAAACCAGCCCCAGCATTTT
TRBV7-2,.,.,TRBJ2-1,CASSLGRVTYNEQFF,TGTGCCAGCAGCTTAGGGAGGGTCACCTACAATGAGCAGTTCTTC
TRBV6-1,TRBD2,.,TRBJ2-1,CASSEHLGGGSYNEQFF,TGTGCCAGCAGTGAACACCTCGGGGGAGGGTCCTACAATGAGCAGTTCTTC
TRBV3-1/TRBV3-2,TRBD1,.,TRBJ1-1,CASSTGTGNMNTEAFF,TGTGCCAGCAGCACCGGGACAGGAAATATGAACACTGAAGCTTTCTTT
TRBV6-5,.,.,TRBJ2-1,CASDGLREPNEQFF,TGTGCCAGCGACGGGCTCCGGGAACCCAATGAGCAGTTCTTC
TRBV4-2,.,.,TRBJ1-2,CASSQANSGNYGYTF,TGTGCCAGCAGCCAAGCTAATTCAGGGAACTATGGCTACACCTTC
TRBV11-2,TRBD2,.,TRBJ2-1,CASSSWGKRGASYNEQFF,TGTGCCAGCAGCTCCTGGGGGAAGCGGGGGGCCTCCTACAATGAGCAGTTCTTC
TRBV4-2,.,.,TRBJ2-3,CASSPTIGPRSTDTQYF,TGTGCCAGCAGCCCGACAATTGGCCCCAGAAGCACAGATACGCAGTATTTT
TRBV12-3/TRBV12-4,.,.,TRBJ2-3,CASSPAPGGTQYF,TGTGCCAGCAGCCCTGCCCCCGGCGGTACGCAGTATTTT
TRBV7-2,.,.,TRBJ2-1,CASSVYRSYNEQFF,TGTGCCAGCAGCGTGTACAGGTCCTACAATGAGCAGTTCTTC
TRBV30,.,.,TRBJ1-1,CAWSPGESNEAFF,TGTGCCTGGAGTCCAGGGGAATCGAATGAAGCTTTCTTT
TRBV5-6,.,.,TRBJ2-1,CASTLGLGRTKEQFF,TGTGCCAGCACCCTCGGCCTGGGGAGGACTAAGGAGCAGTTCTTC
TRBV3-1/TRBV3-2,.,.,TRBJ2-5,CASSQDRHRETQYF,TGTGCCAGCAGCCAAGATAGACATAGGGAGACCCAGTACTTC
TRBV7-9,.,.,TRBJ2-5,CASSFSAETQYF,TGTGCCAGCAGCTTTAGCGCAGAGACCCAGTACTTC
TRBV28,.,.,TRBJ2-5,CASSLEAPRQSETQYF,TGTGCCAGCAGTTTAGAAGCTCCAAGACAATCGGAGACCCAGTACTTC
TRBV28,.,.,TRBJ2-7,CASRLSSTYEQYF,TGTGCCAGCAGACTTAGCAGCACCTACGAGCAGTACTTC
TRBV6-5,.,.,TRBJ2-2,CASKSNTGELFF,TGTGCCAGCAAGAGTAACACCGGGGAGCTGTTTTTT
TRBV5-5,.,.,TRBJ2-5,CASSVDRIETQYF,TGTGCCAGCAGCGTCGACAGAATAGAGACCCAGTACTTC
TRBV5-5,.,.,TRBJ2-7,CASSFSGGYSYEQYF,TGTGCCAGCAGCTTCTCAGGGGGGTATTCCTACGAGCAGTACTTC
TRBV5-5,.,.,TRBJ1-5,CASSLTAGYSNQPQHF,TGTGCCAGCAGCTTGACAGCGGGCTATAGCAATCAGCCCCAGCATTTT